This TCR beta chain derives from a study of cytomegalovirus exposure and HLA in healthy donors (dated by TCRdb to the late 2010s). Looking at the study overall: An earlier analysis of roughly 500 of the donors reported 250 to 300 Gb of sequence data and around 100 million unique TCR beta sequences obtained from approximately 180 million T cells. An early release that covered some 630 HLA-typed donors contained about 290 gigabases of sequencing data and approximately 85 million unique TCR sequences. Of the 300 to 500 genotyped donors, 80% to 90% were placed in the genetic ancestry cluster associated with self-reported Caucasian donors. The aim of the study was to test whether cataloging public T cell receptors could identify signatures of past pathogen exposure. The study profiled the T cell repertoires of some 610 subjects by immunosequencing and related them to cytomegalovirus serostatus. In addition to the first cohort of 666 subjects, a separate validation cohort of 120 different subjects was used. To predict cytomegalovirus infection status, the study brought together high-throughput TCR immunosequencing, statistical association of individual TCRs with disease status, and machine learning. A later analysis re-analyzed previously published TCR beta repertoires from roughly 600 donors and added high-resolution HLA genotyping to study TCR occurrence patterns. Rather than using new phenotypic data, the later analysis identified candidate immune exposures from TCR beta sequences and from how often those sequences occurred across donors. To decide whether each TCR beta V gene segment behaved as functional or pseudogenic, an earlier analysis of some 570 of the donors relied on high-throughput TCR beta sequencing. Donor age, sex, ethnicity and CMV serostatus were compiled alongside the repertoire data. In a later genetic analysis, genome-wide SNP genotypes for about three fifths of the 666 donors were used, and that subset was treated as a discovery cohort. All discovery cohort repertoires had been generated using a single sequencing platform. HLA typing covered class I and class II loci at four-digit resolution. The number of donors typed differed by locus, with roughly 620-630 for A, B, C, DRB1 and DQB1, around 520 for DQA1, 600 to 610 for DPA1, and 472 for DPB1. Roughly 5 DR-DQ haplotypes were treated as single units for association and clustering because of strong linkage in the cohort. On average, around 240,000 unique TCR beta nucleotide sequences were sequenced per donor among a few hundred genotyped donors of the cohort, with 15% to 20% of those sequences being non-productive.

About this clone itself: Its antigen target is currently unknown. Base qualities are missing; no much larger clone stands one base away.

CDR3 length: 14 amino acids, cysteine to phenylalanine. Just the 42-base CDR3 DNA is kept, in frame starting at base 1. The germline V gene supplies CDR1 MNHEY and CDR2 SVGAGI. Deletion took 5 bases off V and 2 bases off J, with a span of 10 bases between the germline ends. On the study overall, not on this receptor specifically: The study listed over 150 TCR beta chains as associated with cytomegalovirus. The earlier analysis of 450 to 700 of the donors excluded roughly 17 rarely observed V segments, including chromosome 9 orphons, because counts were too low. The 87-base-pair reads could not distinguish some IMGT-functional V segments, including TRBV6-2 and TRBV6-3, so those segments were excluded. Several of the top co-occurrence clusters appeared to be linked to parvovirus B19, influenza, CMV and Epstein-Barr virus, according to a later analysis. In a later genetic analysis, fewer N-insertions in productive TCRs were reported among donors in an Asian-associated ancestry cluster than the approximately 670-donor mean. Cytomegalovirus status was reported to be diagnosed by the classifier with high specificity and sensitivity in both the original and validation cohorts. This cohort had only TCR beta chains sequenced, and the lack of alpha or paired-chain data limited which features could be detected. The authors suggested that the approach could potentially be extended to other disease states and immunological phenotypes. A later analysis found that HLA-associated TCR beta chains were more clonally expanded and had lower generation probabilities than equally common non-associated chains. The sequencing pipeline was judged likely to have produced a cluster of highly shared sequence variants as a technical artifact. Most TCR sequences were seen in very few donors, while some public TCRs were found in many individuals. Linkage disequilibrium might explain the correlated functional status among segregating V segments, but an unknown experimental factor could not be excluded. In an earlier analysis of around 600 of the donors, most TCR beta V segments were observed in productive rearrangements about 90% or about 30% of the time, broadly matching IMGT annotations. Because some donors lacked HLA typing at each locus, the association tests relied only on the typed subset. Sequencing depth was assumed to be roughly uniform across donors in the presence/absence analyses, though that assumption may not hold. When HLA alleles, especially DR and DQ, strongly co-occurred, attributing TCR associations to individual alleles was difficult. According to a later analysis, TCR association rates differed among HLA loci, with DRB1 alleles showing the most associated TCRs and HLA-C alleles showing the fewest. In a later analysis, 16,951 TCR beta sequences were associated with specific HLA alleles at a false discovery rate of 0.05. V-gene and J-gene trimming of TCR beta chains was associated with a missense DCLRE1C variant in a later genetic analysis, and the association was replicated in an independent cohort. A further reported finding was that TCR beta sequences accurately predicted the HLA-A and HLA-B alleles for most subjects in the first cohort. According to a later analysis, most CMV-associated TCR beta chains appeared to be HLA-restricted, and the HLA associations seemed to be driven largely by CMV exposure. The only immune exposure information available for the cohort was CMV serostatus. A few of the identified cytomegalovirus-associated TCR beta chains were confirmed in vitro to be specific for cytomegalovirus antigens.

The cohort consisted of more than 650 healthy bone marrow donors. At the time of sampling, all cohort members were nominally healthy, though unrecorded immune exposures were likely present. The donor was CMV seropositive and was included in the group of about 290 seropositive cohort members. Every donor gave a peripheral blood sample, and the peripheral blood mononuclear cells from that sample were used for TCR beta sequencing. Genomic DNA was extracted from the blood cell samples with the Qiagen DNeasy Blood Extraction Kit. The method behind the library was the immunoSEQ multiplex PCR assay. For the multiplex PCR, a mixture combining 60 forward primers for TCR Vbeta segments and 13 reverse primers for TCR Jbeta segments was used. Amplification of the CDR3 region of rearranged TCR beta genes was performed with a multiplex PCR assay on genomic DNA. The Illumina HiSeq System was used to sequence the amplified TCR beta libraries as 87-base-pair reads. As for the original processing: In a later analysis, approximately 74 million unique TCR beta chains were counted across the roughly 610 repertoires, and approximately 11 million of these chains were shared by at least two donors. Raw reads were error-corrected and collapsed into unique sequences with a nearest-neighbor algorithm that merged closely related sequences to remove PCR and sequencing errors. To assign V, D and J gene segments, CDR3 sequences were aligned to IMGT reference sequences. For a sequence to be retained, a match of at least six nucleotides to both a V gene segment and a J gene segment was required. Rearrangements were called productive when the CDR3 lacked stop codons and stayed in frame with V and J; all others were non-productive. CDR3 was defined by IMGT convention, running from the second conserved V-encoded cysteine to the conserved J-encoded phenylalanine. The earlier analysis of approximately 500 of the donors excluded sequences that lacked an unambiguous match to a single V gene segment. An earlier analysis of 587 of the donors classified V segments as functional when productive rearrangements were above 56.7% and as segregating when the standard deviation between donors was above 5%. To diagnose cytomegalovirus status from the catalog of TCR beta chain sequences, a statistical classification framework was built. V and J gene assignment, in a later analysis, came from comparing TCR nucleotide sequences with IMGT/GENE-DB human TR gene sequences. The TCRdist pipeline was used in a later analysis to assign CDR3 sequences and most-parsimonious VDJ recombination scenarios. In a later analysis, each TCR beta chain was defined by its CDR3 amino acid sequence together with its V-gene family, and reads lacking a unique V-gene family were excluded. In a later analysis, several hundred highly shared, low-generation-probability nucleotide sequences were removed to address suspected cross-contamination and a sequencing artifact. A later analysis calculated a clonal expansion index for each public chain from normalized within-repertoire ranks of inferred template counts. In a later analysis, generation probabilities were computed using a VDJ recombination model fitted to out-of-frame rearrangements, and the results were checked against IGoR. A later analysis scored TCR-TCR, TCR-HLA and TCR-CMV co-occurrence with hypergeometric tests, applying a repertoire-size bias correction to TCR pairs. In a later analysis, false discovery rates were estimated by permuting HLA or CMV assignments 20 times. A later analysis grouped co-occurring TCRs with DBSCAN, adding TCRdist sequence similarity when clustering within HLA-allele-positive subsets. For co-occurrence clustering, repertoires with fewer than 30,000 or more than 120,000 public chains were excluded, along with four or five repertoires with anomalous nucleotide sharing. TCRdb obtained this table from immuneACCESS and retained in-frame rearrangements with V and J assigned. These tables miss some clones; where compared with another copy, unresolved V genes account for less than half of the shortfall, and the remainder is unexplained. V, J and clone size are taken as reported in that table, and D and trimming were inferred from the DNA itself. This sample holds about 140,000 clones; roughly 73% were observed only once. Around 10% of the sample is in the top ten clones.

This chain is built from TRBV6-5 and TRBJ1-5, with no confident D gene call. The specimen was PBMCs. The sequence was obtained from a man aged 18-30 years in good health and CMV-seropositive. The DNA sequence follows: TGTGCCAGCAGTGAGGTTCGGGGCAATCAGCCCCAGCATTTT. The resulting protein is CASSEVRGNQPQHF.